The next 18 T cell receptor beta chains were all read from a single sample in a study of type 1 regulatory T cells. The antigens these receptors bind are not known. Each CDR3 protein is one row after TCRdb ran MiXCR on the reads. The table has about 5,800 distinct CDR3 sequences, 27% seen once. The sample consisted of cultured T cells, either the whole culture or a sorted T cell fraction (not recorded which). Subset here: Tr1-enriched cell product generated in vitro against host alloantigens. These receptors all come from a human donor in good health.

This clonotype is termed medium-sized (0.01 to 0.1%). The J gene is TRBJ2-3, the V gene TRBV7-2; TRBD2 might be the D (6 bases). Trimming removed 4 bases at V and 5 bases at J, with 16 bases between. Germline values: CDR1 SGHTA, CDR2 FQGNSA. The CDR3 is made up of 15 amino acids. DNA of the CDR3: TGTGCCAGCAGCTGGGCGAGCTTGGGGGGAGATACGCAGTATTTT. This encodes CASSWASLGGDTQYF.

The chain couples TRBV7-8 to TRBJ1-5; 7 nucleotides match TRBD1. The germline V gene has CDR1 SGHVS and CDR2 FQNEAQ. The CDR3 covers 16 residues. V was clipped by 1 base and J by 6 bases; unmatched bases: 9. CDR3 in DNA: TGTGCCAGCAGCTTAGGGTCGGCAGGGGGAGGTCAGCCCCAGCATTTT. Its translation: CASSLGSAGGGQPQHF.

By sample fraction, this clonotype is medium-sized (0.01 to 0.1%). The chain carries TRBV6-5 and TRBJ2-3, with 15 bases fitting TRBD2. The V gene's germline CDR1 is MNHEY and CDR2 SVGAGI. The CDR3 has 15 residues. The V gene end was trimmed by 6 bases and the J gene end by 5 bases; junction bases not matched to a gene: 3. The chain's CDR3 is CASRRGLAGGDTQYF. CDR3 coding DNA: TGTGCCAGCAGACGGGGACTAGCGGGAGGAGATACGCAGTATTTT.

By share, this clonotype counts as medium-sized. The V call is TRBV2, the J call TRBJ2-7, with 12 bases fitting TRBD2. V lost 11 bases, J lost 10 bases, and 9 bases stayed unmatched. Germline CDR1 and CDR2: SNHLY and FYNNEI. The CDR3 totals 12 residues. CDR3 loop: CAGATSGRVQYF. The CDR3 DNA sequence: TGTGCCGGTGCGACTAGCGGGAGAGTTCAGTACTTC.

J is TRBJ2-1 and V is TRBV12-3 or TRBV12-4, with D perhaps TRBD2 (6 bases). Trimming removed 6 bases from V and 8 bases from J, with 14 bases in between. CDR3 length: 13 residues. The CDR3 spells CASRGGISDEQFF. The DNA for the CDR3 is TGTGCCAGCAGGGGCGGGATTTCCGATGAGCAGTTCTTC.

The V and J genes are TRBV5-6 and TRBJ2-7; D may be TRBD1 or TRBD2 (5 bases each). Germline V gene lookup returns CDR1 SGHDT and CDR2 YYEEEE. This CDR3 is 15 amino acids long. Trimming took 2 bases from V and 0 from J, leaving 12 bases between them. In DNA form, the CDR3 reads TGTGCCAGCAGCTTATTAGGGACCAGCTCCTACGAGCAGTACTTC. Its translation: CASSLLGTSSYEQYF. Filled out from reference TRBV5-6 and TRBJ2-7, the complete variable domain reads DAGVTQSPTHLIKTRGQQVTLRCSPKSGHDTVSWYQQALGQGPQFIFQYYEEEERQRGNFPDRFSGHQFPNYSSELNVNALLLGDSALYLCASSLLGTSSYEQYFGPGTRLTVT.

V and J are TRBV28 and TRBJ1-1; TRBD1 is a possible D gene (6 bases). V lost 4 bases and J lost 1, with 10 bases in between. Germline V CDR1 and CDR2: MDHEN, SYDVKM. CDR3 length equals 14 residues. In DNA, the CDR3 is TGTGCCAGCAGTTCCCCGGGGGCGAACACTGAAGCTTTCTTT. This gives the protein CASSSPGANTEAFF.

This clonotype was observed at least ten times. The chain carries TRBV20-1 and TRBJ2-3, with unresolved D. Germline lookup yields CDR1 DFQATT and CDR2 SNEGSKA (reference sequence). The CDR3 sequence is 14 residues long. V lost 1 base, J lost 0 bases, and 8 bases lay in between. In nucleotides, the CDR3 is TGCAGTGCTAGAGTGGCTACCAGCACAGATACGCAGTATTTT. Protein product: CSARVATSTDTQYF.

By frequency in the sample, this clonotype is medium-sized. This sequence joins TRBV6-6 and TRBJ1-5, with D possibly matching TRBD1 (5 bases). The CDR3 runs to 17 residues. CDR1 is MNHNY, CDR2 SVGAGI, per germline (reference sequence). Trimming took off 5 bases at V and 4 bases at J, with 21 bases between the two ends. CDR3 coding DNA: TGTGCCAGCAGTCCCCGGTCAGGGACGCCCTATAATCAGCCCCAGCATTTT. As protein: CASSPRSGTPYNQPQHF.

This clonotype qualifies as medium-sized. The chain's CDR3 is CASSLRLNTEAFF. CDR3 nucleotide sequence: TGTGCCAGCAGCTTAAGATTGAACACTGAAGCTTTCTTT. The chain uses TRBV7-8 and TRBJ1-1; D is unclear. This CDR3 region has 13 residues. Germline CDR1 and CDR2: SGHVS and FQNEAQ. Trimming removed 2 bases at V and 0 bases at J, with 4 bases between.

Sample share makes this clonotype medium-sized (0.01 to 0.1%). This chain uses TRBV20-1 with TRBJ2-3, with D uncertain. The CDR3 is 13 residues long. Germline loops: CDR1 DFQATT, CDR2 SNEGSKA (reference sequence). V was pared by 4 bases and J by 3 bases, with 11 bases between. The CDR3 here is CSAKNIGTDTQYF. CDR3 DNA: TGCAGTGCTAAGAATATAGGTACAGATACGCAGTATTTT.

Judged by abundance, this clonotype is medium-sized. The DNA of the CDR3 is TGTGCCACCAGTGATCCAGGCGTGGGCGCGTATGGCTACACCTTC. Its protein is CATSDPGVGAYGYTF. The chain is built from TRBV24-1 and TRBJ1-2, with D unresolved. The length of the CDR3 is 15 residues. CDR1 is KGHDR and CDR2 is SFDVKD in the germline V gene. Deletions cut 3 bases from V and 5 bases from J, with 15 bases between.

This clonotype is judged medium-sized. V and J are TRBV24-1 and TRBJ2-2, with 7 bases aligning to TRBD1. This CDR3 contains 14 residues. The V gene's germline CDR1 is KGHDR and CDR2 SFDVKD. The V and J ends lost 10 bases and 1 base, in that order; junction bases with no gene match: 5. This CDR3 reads CATRDSKNTGELFF. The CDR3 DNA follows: TGTGCCACTAGGGACAGCAAGAACACCGGGGAGCTGTTTTTT.

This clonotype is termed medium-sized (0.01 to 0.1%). CDR3 DNA sequence: TGTGCCACCAGGATTGGAGGGCTAGCCGGCGCCGGGGAGCTGTTTTTT. Translation gives CATRIGGLAGAGELFF. The rearrangement joins TRBV15 to TRBJ2-2, with D perhaps matching TRBD2 (6 bases). Between the trimmed V and J ends, which lost 6 bases and 6 bases, there was a span of 20 bases. This CDR3 spans 16 amino acids. CDR1 is LNHNV and CDR2 is YYDKDF in the germline V gene (reference sequence).

The CDR3 DNA is TGTGCCAGCAGCGTAGTCCTAGGCGGGGAGCTGTTTTTT. Translating it yields CASSVVLGGELFF. The chain joins TRBV9 to TRBJ2-2, with no clear D. Trimming removed 0 bases at V and 7 bases at J, with 7 bases between. Germline CDR1 reads SGDLS; CDR2 reads YYNGEE. CDR3 length equals 13 residues.

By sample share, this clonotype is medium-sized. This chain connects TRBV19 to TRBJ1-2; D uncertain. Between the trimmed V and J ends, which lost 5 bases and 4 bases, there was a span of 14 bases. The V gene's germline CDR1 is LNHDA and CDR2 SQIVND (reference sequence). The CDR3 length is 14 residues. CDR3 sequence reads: CASSRQASSYGYTF. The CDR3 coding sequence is TGTGCCAGTAGTCGCCAAGCGTCTTCCTATGGCTACACCTTC.

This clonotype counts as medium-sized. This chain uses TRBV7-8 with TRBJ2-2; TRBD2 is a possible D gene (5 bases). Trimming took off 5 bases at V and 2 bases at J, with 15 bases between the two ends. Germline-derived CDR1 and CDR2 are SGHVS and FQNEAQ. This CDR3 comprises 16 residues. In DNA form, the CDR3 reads TGTGCCAGCAGCCAAGTCTTAGCGACCAACACCGGGGAGCTGTTTTTT. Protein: CASSQVLATNTGELFF.

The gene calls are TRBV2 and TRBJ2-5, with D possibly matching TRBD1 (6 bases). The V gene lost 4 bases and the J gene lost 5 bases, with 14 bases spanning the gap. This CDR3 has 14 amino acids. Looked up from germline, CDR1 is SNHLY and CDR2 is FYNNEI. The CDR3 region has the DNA TGTGCCAGCAGTGGCTGGGGAGACAGGGAGACCCAGTACTTC. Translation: CASSGWGDRETQYF.